Listed here are 20 T cell receptor beta chains from one sample, sequenced in a study of blood T cell repertoires in COVID-19. The table came from immunoSEQ multiplex PCR; TCRdb's copy has only in-frame clones and leaves some out. Of 300,000 to 400,000 clones in the sample, 88% are singletons; the top ten hold around 0.91%. The sample comprised PBMCs or T cells enriched from blood (not recorded which). These receptors were obtained from a woman aged 25 to 39 with acute COVID-19.

As for this clone: This CDR3 is also generated by other DNA sequences in the sample. The chain uses TRBV5-1 and TRBJ2-7; D unclear. The germline V gene encodes CDR1 SGHRS and CDR2 YFSETQ. This CDR3 has 12 amino acids. The germline V and J ends were trimmed by 0 bases and 4 bases, with 5 bases remaining between them. The CDR3 sequence is CASSLDRYEQYF. The CDR3, as DNA: TGCGCCAGCAGCTTGGACAGATACGAGCAGTACTTC.

V is TRBV19 and J is TRBJ1-5; tentatively, D is TRBD1 (6 bases). CDR3 length: 13 amino acids. The ends were cut back, 3 bases at V and 15 bases at J, with 18 bases in the middle. Germline loops: CDR1 LNHDA, CDR2 SQIVND (reference sequence). The CDR3 DNA follows: TGTGCCAGTAGTATCAGGGGCCATGAATATCGGCATTTT. It is translated as CASSIRGHEYRHF.

The chain has TRBV3-1 (or the pseudogene TRBV3-2) and TRBJ1-2, with 9 bases that match TRBD1. The CDR3 has 15 amino acids. Germline V lookup: CDR1 LGHDT, CDR2 YNNKEL (reference sequence). The ends lost 4 bases at V and 7 bases at J; junction bases unmatched: 10. The CDR3 region has the DNA TGTGCCAGCAGCCCGACAGGGGGGCCTTCCAGTGGCTACACCTTC. It encodes CASSPTGGPSSGYTF.

The chain employs TRBV6-1 and TRBJ1-1; TRBD1 matches at 8 bases. The V segment lost 0 bases and the J segment 3 bases; nucleotides outside the gene matches: 9. Germline V CDR1 and CDR2: MNHNS, SASEGT. There are 17 residues in the CDR3. DNA of the CDR3: TGTGCCAGCAGTGAAGCAGCGGACAGGGTCGGTCACACTGAAGCTTTCTTT. This gives the protein CASSEAADRVGHTEAFF.

V is TRBV29-1 and J is TRBJ2-3; D is perhaps TRBD2 (5 bases). Germline loops: CDR1 SQVTM, CDR2 ANQGSEA. The CDR3 has 13 amino acids. Trimming removed 4 bases from V and 2 bases from J, with 10 bases in between. The CDR3 loop is CSVVGRNTDTQYF. CDR3 sequence (DNA): TGCAGCGTTGTGGGGAGAAACACAGATACGCAGTATTTT.

The chain carries TRBV2 and TRBJ1-5; 10 bases line up with TRBD1. V shed 7 bases, J shed 2 bases, and the junction held 2 bases outside the gene matches. Germline CDR1 SNHLY, CDR2 FYNNEI. The CDR3 loop spans 14 amino acids. CDR3 nucleotide sequence: TGTGCCAGCACCGGGACAGGGGGCAATCAGCCCCAGCATTTT. Translated, it gives CASTGTGGNQPQHF.

The chain carries TRBV10-3 and TRBJ1-2; 7 positions agree with TRBD1. J gave up 5 bases and V 0 bases, and 6 bases lay outside the gene matches. CDR3 length: 15 residues. CDR1 and CDR2 from the germline V gene are ENHRY and SYGVKD. This CDR3 reads CAISESRGQRYGYTF. As DNA, the CDR3 is TGTGCCATCAGTGAGTCGAGGGGACAGAGATATGGCTACACCTTC.

The chain links TRBV7-2 to TRBJ1-2; TRBD1 aligns across 8 bases. CDR3 length: 12 residues. The V gene end was trimmed by 5 bases and the J gene end by 8 bases; junction bases not matched to a gene: 4. Germline V lookup: CDR1 SGHTA, CDR2 FQGNSA. The CDR3 bases are TGTGCCAGCAGCCCCGACAGGGGAGGCTACACCTTC. It yields the protein CASSPDRGGYTF.

This chain links TRBV9 with TRBJ2-1; D is undetermined. Germline CDR1 reads SGDLS; CDR2 reads YYNGEE. Trimming left V 7 bases short and J 2 bases short, with 13 bases between. This CDR3 has 14 residues. DNA for the CDR3: TGTGCCAGCGGTCCAGGTCAAGCCTACAATGAGCAGTTCTTC. This translates into CASGPGQAYNEQFF.

The rearrangement uses TRBV10-3 and TRBJ1-2; TRBD1 is a possible D gene (5 bases). Germline V gene data show CDR1 as ENHRY and CDR2 as SYGVKD. The V end lost 7 bases, the J end lost 8 bases, and 11 bases lay between the germline ends. The CDR3 runs 11 residues. In DNA, the CDR3 is TGTGCCATCAACGCAGGGAACGGCTACACCTTC. The encoded protein is CAINAGNGYTF.

The rearrangement links TRBV7-2 to TRBJ1-3; D ambiguous. The CDR3 is made up of 12 amino acids. V was pared by 3 bases and J by 4 bases, with 4 bases between. The V gene's germline CDR1 is SGHTA and CDR2 FQGNSA. Here the CDR3 reads CASSFRGNTIYF. CDR3 bases: TGTGCCAGCAGCTTCAGGGGAAACACCATATATTTT.

This chain connects TRBV10-3 to TRBJ2-7; 9 bases line up with TRBD1. The germline V gene has CDR1 ENHRY and CDR2 SYGVKD. This CDR3 has 18 residues. V lost 6 bases and J lost 4; bases outside the gene matches: 19. CDR3 loop: CAISSWTGATAKSYEQYF. CDR3 DNA: TGTGCCATCAGCTCGTGGACAGGGGCCACGGCGAAGTCTTACGAGCAGTACTTC.

In nucleotides, the CDR3 is TGTGCCAGCAGCCACCGAGGGGGGGCCCTAAGCACAGATACGCAGTATTTT. It translates to CASSHRGGALSTDTQYF. This sequence joins TRBV11-2 and TRBJ2-3; perhaps TRBD2 as D (7 bases). CDR3 size: 17 residues. The germline CDR1 and CDR2 sequences are SGHAT and FQNNGV. The germline V and J ends were trimmed by 5 bases and 0 bases, with 18 bases remaining between them.

This clone occurred a few times. V gene TRBV19 combines with J gene TRBJ1-5; D unclear. The CDR3 is made up of 13 amino acids. V was clipped by 10 bases and J by 3 bases, with 13 bases between them. Germline lookup yields CDR1 LNHDA and CDR2 SQIVND (reference sequence). In DNA, the CDR3 is TGTGCCACCACTGAGGGTTTCAATCAGCCCCAGCATTTT. Translated: CATTEGFNQPQHF.

This chain links TRBV7-2 with TRBJ2-1; 8 bases line up with TRBD2. CDR1 SGHTA and CDR2 FQGNSA come from the germline V gene. J gave up 4 bases and V 1 base, and 12 bases lay outside the gene matches. The length of the CDR3 is 18 residues. In DNA, the CDR3 is TGTGCCAGCAGCTTAGGGACCTACGCGGGGGGTACTTACAATGAGCAGTTCTTC. Protein sequence: CASSLGTYAGGTYNEQFF.

As DNA, the CDR3 is TGTGCCAGCAGCACGACAGGAGTGAACACTGAAGCTTTCTTT. As protein: CASSTTGVNTEAFF. The rearrangement uses TRBV5-4 and TRBJ1-1; D perhaps matches TRBD1 (6 bases). The CDR3 totals 14 residues. Trimming took 4 bases from V and 0 from J, leaving 10 bases between them. The germline V gene has CDR1 SGHNT and CDR2 YYREEE (reference sequence). The full variable domain, in which reference TRBV5-4 and TRBJ1-1 provide the parts outside the CDR3, is ETGVTQSPTHLIKTRGQQVTLRCSSQSGHNTVSWYQQALGQGPQFIFQYYREEENGRGNFPPRFSGLQFPNYSSELNVNALELDDSALYLCASSTTGVNTEAFFGQGTRLTVV.

The rearrangement joins TRBV9 to TRBJ2-7; 9 bases match TRBD1. CDR1 SGDLS and CDR2 YYNGEE come from the germline V gene. The junction had 7 bases not matched to a gene; V was cut back by 3 bases and J by 3 bases. This CDR3 comprises 15 residues. CDR3 DNA sequence: TGTGCCAGCAGCGCAGGACAGGGGATGAACTACGAGCAGTACTTC. This encodes CASSAGQGMNYEQYF.

Remarks on this clone: Additional DNA sequences in this sample encode the identical CDR3. The rearrangement links TRBV7-9 to TRBJ2-7; 8 positions match TRBD1. The CDR3 sequence is 14 residues long. V gave up 1 base and J gave up 2 bases; unmatched junction bases: 1. The germline gives CDR1 SEHNR, CDR2 FQNEAQ (reference sequence). This CDR3 reads CASSLGQGTYEQYF. DNA of the CDR3: TGTGCCAGCAGCTTAGGACAGGGGACCTACGAGCAGTACTTC.

V gene TRBV5-5 combines with J gene TRBJ2-7, with D maybe TRBD2 (7 bases). The CDR3 is made up of 16 amino acids. CDR1 and CDR2 (germline): SGHKS, YYEKEE (reference sequence). The V end was cut by 5 bases, the J end by 6 bases, with 24 bases between. Here the CDR3 reads CASRSSPFGGLVEQYF. CDR3 bases: TGTGCCAGCAGATCATCACCGTTCGGGGGGCTCGTCGAGCAGTACTTC.

The CDR3 nucleotides are TGTGCTAGTGGACGGCCCCCGGGACAGGGTGATGGCTACACCTTC. This gives the protein CASGRPPGQGDGYTF. The chain recombines TRBV12-5 with TRBJ1-2; the match to TRBD1 covers 9 bases. Unmatched junction bases numbered 11, after V lost 6 bases and J lost 6 bases. The CDR3 spans 15 residues. The germline gives CDR1 LGHNT, CDR2 FRNRAP.